This is a list of T cell receptor beta chains from one sample in a study of OX40 agonist ivuxolimab in advanced cancers. Here immunoSEQ multiplex PCR was the method, and the copy in TCRdb shows in-frame clones only, minus some. The data hold approximately 60,000 clones, with 85% to 95% observed a single time. The sample consisted of CD4+ or CD8+ T cells sorted from blood, taken in a trial of the OX40 agonist ivuxolimab. These receptors originate from an adult with an advanced solid tumor such as melanoma, head and neck, liver or kidney cancer. CDR3s include the opening cysteine and the closing phenylalanine or tryptophan. The order of the fields is D gene, J gene, V gene, clone size, CDR3 protein, CDR3 DNA. D genes are given only for firm matches. Expanded clones are given a class, and other clones once, few, many or no size at all.

D: TRBD1; J: TRBJ2-7; V: TRBV7-6; size: .; CDR3: CASSSGWTGKDEQYF; DNA: TGTGCCAGCAGCTCCGGTTGGACAGGGAAAGACGAGCAGTACTTC
D: .; J: TRBJ2-7; V: TRBV27; size: .; CDR3: CASSLGTLGIYEQYF; DNA: TGTGCCAGCAGTTTAGGTACGCTCGGAATCTACGAGCAGTACTTC
D: .; J: TRBJ2-7; V: TRBV5-6; size: .; CDR3: CASSLEGYEQYF; DNA: TGTGCCAGCAGCTTGGAAGGCTACGAGCAGTACTTC
D: .; J: TRBJ1-2; V: TRBV27; size: .; CDR3: CASSPPGGNYGYTF; DNA: TGTGCCAGCAGTCCACCCGGGGGGAACTATGGCTACACCTTC
D: TRBD1; J: TRBJ2-7; V: TRBV27; size: .; CDR3: CASSLEGTGDYEQYF; DNA: TGTGCCAGCAGTTTAGAAGGGACAGGGGACTACGAGCAGTACTTC
D: .; J: TRBJ1-6; V: TRBV5-4; size: .; CDR3: CASSLDRAGQMDSPLHF; DNA: TGTGCCAGCAGCTTGGATCGGGCGGGGCAAATGGATTCACCCCTCCACTTT
D: .; J: TRBJ1-2; V: TRBV4-1; size: .; CDR3: CASSQITTKPGQSGYTF; DNA: TGCGCCAGCAGCCAAATTACCACCAAACCGGGGCAGAGCGGCTACACCTTC
D: .; J: TRBJ2-7; V: TRBV9; size: once; CDR3: CASSVGAAGAYEQYF; DNA: TGTGCCAGCAGCGTTGGGGCGGCCGGGGCCTACGAGCAGTACTTC
D: .; J: TRBJ1-2; V: TRBV2; size: .; CDR3: CASSDVWGGEDYGYTF; DNA: TGTGCCAGCAGTGACGTCTGGGGGGGCGAGGACTATGGCTACACCTTC
D: .; J: TRBJ2-6; V: TRBV9; size: .; CDR3: CASSGSGANVLTF; DNA: TGTGCCAGCAGTGGATCTGGGGCCAACGTCCTGACTTTC
D: .; J: TRBJ2-3; V: TRBV7-6; size: .; CDR3: CASSSGPDTQYF; DNA: TGTGCCAGCAGCTCGGGGCCAGATACGCAGTATTTT
D: .; J: TRBJ1-1; V: TRBV25-1; size: .; CDR3: CASSDWNTEAFF; DNA: TGTGCCAGCAGTGATTGGAACACTGAAGCTTTCTTT